The present TCR beta chain was sequenced within a study of identical twins. Germline CDR1 and CDR2: SEHNR and FQNEAQ (reference sequence). The V and J ends lost 5 bases and 2 bases, in that order; junction bases with no gene match: 13. CDR3 length: 17 amino acids. TCRdb reprocessed the 5' RACE reads via MiXCR and lists one record per CDR3 protein. The sample has hundreds of thousands of distinct CDR3 sequences; over 8.5% are singletons. Whole-study results and caveats: Conclusions were drawn cross-sectionally by statistical analysis, without following the same donors. Cord blood's abundant beta clonotypes had fewer insertions, unlike memory repertoires.

This clonotype showed up many times. The antigen is undetermined. This sample also belongs to another study, concerning yellow fever vaccine responses in identical twins. This second report adds: Reportedly, the T cell response mounted by twins to vaccine seemed partly convergent, partly personalized.

This receptor was obtained from a woman aged 18-35 years in good health. The sequencing sample was made of CD8+ T cells sorted from blood. The chain recombines TRBV7-9 with TRBJ2-7; 9 positions match TRBD2. The CDR3 nucleotides read TGTGCCAGCAGCCAACTGTTAGCGGGAGAGGTGGCCTACGAGCAGTACTTC. The encoded protein is CASSQLLAGEVAYEQYF.